A single sample gave rise to the 30 T cell receptor beta chains below, sequenced in a study of T-cell memory formation after mild COVID-19 (dated by TCRdb to 2020 to 2022). Receptor libraries were prepared by 5' RACE. Reads for this sample came from an Illumina NovaSeq 6000. TCRdb reprocessed the public reads (quality trimming at Q25 with fastp, clone calling with MiXCR) and kept in-frame beta chains. CDR3 protein sequences are deduplicated, and each keeps its most common genes and DNA. Present in this sample are around 180,000 distinct CDR3 sequences, less than 20% of which were seen just once. 3.9% of the sample is in the top ten clones. The sample was PBMCs or a T cell subset sorted from them (not recorded which). The source of these receptors is a man aged 18 to 29 who had mild COVID-19 (a few samples of this study predate the infection). The sample titles of this study are shuffled in the database, so cell type and time point are left out; the donor was told from shared clones.

The rearrangement uses TRBV24-1 and TRBJ1-2, with a tentative D call TRBD1 (6 bases). Germline loops: CDR1 KGHDR, CDR2 SFDVKD. The CDR3 covers 14 residues. Trimming removed 4 bases from V and 3 bases from J, with 11 bases in between. As DNA, the CDR3 is TGTGCCACCAGTGAACGAGGGGGAGACTATGGCTACACCTTC. This encodes CATSERGGDYGYTF.

The rearrangement links TRBV3-1 to TRBJ2-5, with D hard to call. Trimming took off 5 bases at V and 4 bases at J, with 11 bases between the two ends. Germline V lookup: CDR1 LGHDT, CDR2 YNNKEL (reference sequence). This CDR3 contains 13 residues. As DNA, the CDR3 is TGTGCCAGCAGCACCCGGACCGGAGAGACCCAGTACTTC. Its protein product is CASSTRTGETQYF.

Ten or more counts support this clonotype. The V gene is TRBV5-1, the J gene TRBJ2-5, with 7 bases aligning to TRBD1. CDR1 is SGHRS, CDR2 YFSETQ, per germline. V was clipped by 0 bases and J by 5 bases; unmatched bases: 4. This CDR3 has 14 amino acids. The CDR3 DNA reads as TGCGCCAGCAGCTTGGGAGGGGGCGCGGAGACCCAGTACTTC. Its translation: CASSLGGGAETQYF.

This clonotype was detected only a few times. V usage is TRBV12-3 or TRBV12-4 and J usage is TRBJ1-1, with D possibly being TRBD1 (6 bases). CDR3 length equals 14 residues. Between the trimmed V and J ends, which lost 5 bases and 0 bases, there was a span of 10 bases. The CDR3 spells CASSRDILNTEAFF. The CDR3 DNA reads as TGTGCCAGCAGTCGGGACATCCTGAACACTGAAGCTTTCTTT.

In this sample, this clonotype turned up a few times. This sequence joins TRBV7-9 and TRBJ2-7, with D possibly TRBD1 on 6 matching bases. V dropped 8 bases and J dropped 5 bases, with 13 bases sitting between them. The CDR3 extends over 12 amino acids. Germline CDR1 reads SEHNR; CDR2 reads FQNEAQ (reference sequence). The CDR3 loop is CASGRGSHEQYV. As DNA, the CDR3 is TGTGCCAGCGGTAGGGGGTCCCACGAGCAGTACGTC.

This clonotype appeared many times. CDR3 protein: CASSRNRDGRYNSPLHF. The CDR3 nucleotides read TGTGCCAGCAGCCGAAATCGGGACGGACGCTATAATTCACCCCTCCACTTT. This chain joins TRBV6-2 or TRBV6-3 and TRBJ1-6; D might be TRBD1 (5 bases). This CDR3 is 17 amino acids long. V shed 6 bases and J shed 3 bases, with 18 bases lying between them. CDR1 and CDR2 (germline): MNHEY, SVGEGT.

This clonotype occurred a few times. The chain couples TRBV27 to TRBJ2-5; D ambiguous. The CDR3 runs to 16 residues. V lost 2 bases and J lost 1, with 14 bases in between. Germline CDR1 MNHEY, CDR2 SMNVEV (reference sequence). The CDR3 coding sequence is TGTGCCAGCAGTTTAACAACTTACTCCCTCCAAGAGACCCAGTACTTC. The encoded protein is CASSLTTYSLQETQYF.

This clonotype has more than one count but fewer than ten. The V gene is TRBV5-1, the J gene TRBJ2-1; 8 bases are shared with TRBD1. CDR1 is SGHRS and CDR2 is YFSETQ in the germline V gene. The CDR3 is made up of 15 amino acids. J lost 0 bases, V lost 7 bases, and 6 bases had no gene match. CDR3 bases: TGCGCCAGCGCACAGGGGGTAAGCTCCTACAATGAGCAGTTCTTC. Translated: CASAQGVSSYNEQFF. Filled out from reference TRBV5-1 and TRBJ2-1, the complete variable domain reads KAGVTQTPRYLIKTRGQQVTLSCSPISGHRSVSWYQQTPGQGLQFLFEYFSETQRNKGNFPGRFSGRQFSNSRSEMNVSTLELGDSALYLCASAQGVSSYNEQFFGPGTRLTVL.

This clonotype was counted between two and nine times. This chain uses TRBV11-2 with TRBJ2-3; no firm D call. This CDR3 region has 12 residues. With 0 bases removed from V and 9 bases from J, the gap between germline ends came to 7 bases. Germline V gene sequence: CDR1 SGHAT, CDR2 FQNNGV. The CDR3 loop is CASSLELGTQYF. CDR3 nucleotide sequence: TGTGCCAGCAGCTTAGAATTGGGGACGCAGTATTTT.

The J gene is TRBJ2-5, the V gene TRBV5-1; tentative D call: TRBD1 (6 bases). Trimming cost V 4 bases and J 1 base, with 14 bases left between them. Germline V gives CDR1 SGHRS, CDR2 YFSETQ. This CDR3 region has 15 residues. This CDR3 is CASSGQGSFQETQYF. Here the CDR3 DNA reads TGCGCCAGCAGCGGCCAGGGGAGCTTCCAAGAGACCCAGTACTTC. Drawing the rest from reference TRBV5-1 and TRBJ2-5, the complete variable domain is KAGVTQTPRYLIKTRGQQVTLSCSPISGHRSVSWYQQTPGQGLQFLFEYFSETQRNKGNFPGRFSGRQFSNSRSEMNVSTLELGDSALYLCASSGQGSFQETQYFGPGTRLLVL.

The chain has TRBV4-3 and TRBJ2-1; no reliable D call. Trimming removed 0 bases from V and 9 bases from J, with 9 bases in between. In germline, CDR1 is LGHNA, CDR2 YSLEER. This CDR3 has 13 amino acids. The CDR3, as DNA: TGCGCCAGCAGCCAAGACCTAACGGCTGAGCAGTTCTTC. This sequence encodes CASSQDLTAEQFF.

This chain connects TRBV5-1 to TRBJ1-6; D may be TRBD1 (5 bases). The CDR3 is 16 residues long. V was pared by 1 base and J by 10 bases, with 18 bases between. Per the germline V gene, CDR1 is SGHRS and CDR2 is YFSETQ. CDR3 protein: CASSLSRGLQESPLHF. CDR3 DNA sequence: TGCGCCAGCAGCTTGAGCCGGGGCCTACAGGAGTCACCCCTCCACTTT.

The chain employs TRBV4-3 and TRBJ2-1; D possibly uses TRBD1 or TRBD2 (5 bases each). V lost 1 base, J lost 7 bases, and 11 bases lay in between. This CDR3 region has 14 residues. In germline, CDR1 is LGHNA, CDR2 YSLEER. The CDR3 DNA reads TGCGCCAGCAGCCAAGTCCTCTGGGGGAATGAGCAGTTCTTC. Protein sequence: CASSQVLWGNEQFF.

This rearrangement joins TRBV11-2 to TRBJ1-1, with 7 bases fitting TRBD1. The ends lost 5 bases at V and 4 bases at J; junction bases unmatched: 10. CDR3 length equals 15 residues. Germline CDR1 reads SGHAT; CDR2 reads FQNNGV. CDR3 nucleotide sequence: TGTGCCAGCAGCCCATCAGAGGGGGCGATCACTGAAGCTTTCTTT. It codes for CASSPSEGAITEAFF. The full variable domain, in which reference TRBV11-2 and TRBJ1-1 provide the parts outside the CDR3, is EAGVAQSPRYKIIEKRQSVAFWCNPISGHATLYWYQQILGQGPKLLIQFQNNGVVDDSQLPKDRFSAERLKGVDSTLKIQPAKLEDSAVYLCASSPSEGAITEAFFGQGTRLTVV.

This sequence joins TRBV6-2 or TRBV6-3 and TRBJ2-7, with TRBD2 as a possible D gene (7 bases). Germline V gene data show CDR1 as MNHEY and CDR2 as SVGEGT. The length of the CDR3 is 14 residues. V was trimmed by 5 bases and J by 6 bases, leaving 17 bases between them. The CDR3 is CASSGTGGRREQYF. The CDR3 DNA follows: TGTGCCAGCAGTGGCACGGGGGGCCGTCGCGAGCAGTACTTC.

The V and J genes are TRBV7-8 and TRBJ2-7; D uncertain. The CDR3 totals 11 residues. V shed 3 bases and J shed 5 bases, with 5 bases lying between them. Germline CDR1 and CDR2: SGHVS and FQNEAQ. CDR3 amino acids: CASSLANEQYV. In DNA, the CDR3 is TGTGCCAGCAGCTTGGCAAACGAGCAGTACGTC.

The chain uses TRBV12-3 or TRBV12-4 and TRBJ2-3, with 8 positions matching TRBD2. This CDR3 region has 14 residues. V lost 11 bases to trimming and J lost 5 bases; unmatched junction nucleotides: 12. The CDR3 loop is CAVSGTSSVDTQYF. CDR3 nucleotides: TGTGCCGTATCCGGGACTAGTTCAGTAGATACGCAGTATTTT.

This clonotype was counted at least ten times. The CDR3 loop is CASSGTGADQPQHF. The CDR3 DNA sequence: TGTGCCAGCAGTGGGACAGGGGCCGATCAGCCCCAGCATTTT. This chain links TRBV2 with TRBJ1-5; TRBD1 matches 9 bases. There are 14 residues in the CDR3. Trimming at V came to 4 bases and at J to 5 bases, leaving 3 bases not matched to a gene. Germline CDR1 and CDR2: SNHLY and FYNNEI.

The V gene is TRBV7-2, the J gene TRBJ2-1; D remains ambiguous. Looked up from germline, CDR1 is SGHTA and CDR2 is FQGNSA. This CDR3 contains 19 residues. Trimming took off 1 base at V and 0 bases at J, with 19 bases between the two ends. The DNA of the CDR3 is TGTGCCAGCAGCTTAGGCACTTCTTTTGGGGAAAGCTCCTACAATGAGCAGTTCTTC. Its protein is CASSLGTSFGESSYNEQFF.

This clonotype was found a few times. The V and J genes are TRBV5-5 and TRBJ2-7; D not resolved. V gave up 0 bases and J gave up 3 bases, with 7 bases separating them. The length of the CDR3 is 13 residues. Germline CDR1 is SGHKS and CDR2 is YYEKEE (reference sequence). The CDR3 protein is CASSLAPYYEQYF. The CDR3 DNA follows: TGTGCCAGCAGCTTGGCACCGTACTACGAGCAGTACTTC.

This clonotype came up a few times. V gene TRBV20-1 combines with J gene TRBJ2-5; 9 bases are a match to TRBD1. V was pared by 5 bases and J by 4 bases, with 11 bases of the junction left unmatched. The CDR3 totals 15 residues. CDR1 DFQATT and CDR2 SNEGSKA come from the germline V gene (reference sequence). Here the CDR3 reads CSAPDRDRAGETQYF. Written as DNA, the CDR3 is TGCAGTGCTCCCGACCGGGACAGGGCTGGAGAGACCCAGTACTTC.

This clonotype was observed a few times. V and J are TRBV5-1 and TRBJ1-2; D is ambiguous. The CDR3 is 13 amino acids. CDR1 SGHRS and CDR2 YFSETQ come from the germline V gene. Between the trimmed V and J ends, which lost 4 bases and 4 bases, there was a span of 11 bases. The DNA for the CDR3 is TGCGCCAGCAGCCCGAGGGAGACCTATGGCTACACCTTC. Translation: CASSPRETYGYTF.

This clonotype appeared a few times. The rearrangement links TRBV7-9 to TRBJ2-3; 11 bases line up with TRBD1. The CDR3 runs to 15 residues. Trimming took 4 bases from V and 4 from J; bases not matched to a gene: 4. Looked up from germline, CDR1 is SEHNR and CDR2 is FQNEAQ (reference sequence). CDR3 amino acids: CASSYPGQGADTQYF. CDR3 in DNA: TGTGCCAGCAGCTACCCGGGACAGGGGGCAGATACGCAGTATTTT.

V usage is TRBV29-1 and J usage is TRBJ2-3, with TRBD2 identical over 12 bases. V gave up 7 bases and J gave up 12 bases; unmatched junction bases: 11. This CDR3 region has 13 residues. The germline V gene has CDR1 SQVTM and CDR2 ANQGSEA. CDR3 sequence: CSGAATSGGTQYF. In nucleotides, the CDR3 is TGCAGCGGTGCCGCTACTAGCGGGGGGACCCAGTATTTT.

V and J are TRBV7-3 and TRBJ2-3; 8 bases agree with TRBD2. CDR1 SGHTA and CDR2 FQGTGA come from the germline V gene. The CDR3 contains 15 residues. V shed 6 bases, J shed 0 bases, and the junction held 5 bases outside the gene matches. The CDR3 sequence is CASRRGGGSTDTQYF. The DNA for the CDR3 is TGTGCCAGCAGACGGGGGGGAGGGAGCACAGATACGCAGTATTTT.

The chain couples TRBV20-1 to TRBJ2-7, with D perhaps TRBD2 (6 bases). The CDR3 consists of 17 residues. Trimming stripped 0 bases from V and 1 base from J, with 19 bases between. Germline CDR1 is DFQATT and CDR2 is SNEGSKA (reference sequence). The CDR3 sequence: CSARDRGTGGSSYEQYF. The CDR3 DNA reads as TGCAGTGCTAGAGATCGGGGGACGGGTGGGTCATCCTACGAGCAGTACTTC.

The chain is built from TRBV6-6 and TRBJ2-7; D not certain. The V gene lost 2 bases and the J gene lost 4 bases, with 18 bases spanning the gap. The CDR3 consists of 16 residues. Germline CDR1 is MNHNY and CDR2 is SVGAGI (reference sequence). The CDR3 reads CASSYPSSPDAYEQYF. CDR3 DNA sequence: TGTGCCAGCAGTTACCCTTCAAGCCCCGACGCTTACGAGCAGTACTTC.

The chain uses TRBV2 and TRBJ1-2; 8 nucleotides match TRBD1. The germline V gene has CDR1 SNHLY and CDR2 FYNNEI. The CDR3 has 11 amino acids. The CDR3 region has the DNA TGTGCTTCAGGGGGCGACTATGGCTACACCTTC. It codes for CASGGDYGYTF.

The rearrangement joins TRBV7-2 to TRBJ2-2; 11 positions agree with TRBD2. Germline V gene lookup returns CDR1 SGHTA and CDR2 FQGNSA. The CDR3 consists of 15 residues. The junction had 4 bases not matched to a gene; V was cut back by 6 bases and J by 4 bases. The CDR3: CASRRTSGFTGELFF. The CDR3 coding sequence is TGTGCCAGCAGACGGACTAGCGGGTTCACCGGGGAGCTGTTTTTT.

This clonotype was seen a few times. The gene calls are TRBV20-1 and TRBJ2-3; D not certain. This CDR3 is built from 15 residues. Germline V gene lookup returns CDR1 DFQATT and CDR2 SNEGSKA (reference sequence). V was pared by 1 base and J by 0 bases, with 11 bases between. Written as DNA, the CDR3 is TGCAGTGCTAGAGTACCCGGTTCGAGCACAGATACGCAGTATTTT. It translates to CSARVPGSSTDTQYF.